These 30 T cell receptor beta chains originate from one sample sequenced in a study of cytomegalovirus exposure and HLA in healthy donors. The PCR had 60 Vbeta and 13 Jbeta primers. TCRdb's copy holds only in-frame clones and misses some; the assay was immunoSEQ multiplex PCR. The table shows 150,000 to 200,000 clones, with 75% to 90% occurring only once. Sequences were obtained from PBMCs. The origin of the receptors is a woman younger than 30 in good health and CMV-seronegative.

In nucleotides, the CDR3 is TGTGCCACCCAGCCAGGAACTAATGAAAAACTGTTTTTT. It encodes CATQPGTNEKLFF. This chain joins TRBV2 and TRBJ1-4; no clear D. The ends were cut back, 10 bases at V and 1 base at J, with 10 bases in the middle. Germline loops: CDR1 SNHLY, CDR2 FYNNEI. This CDR3 comprises 13 residues. Filled out from reference TRBV2 and TRBJ1-4, the complete variable domain reads EPEVTQTPSHQVTQMGQEVILRCVPISNHLYFYWYRQILGQKVEFLVSFYNNEISEKSEIFDDQFSVERPDGSNFTLKIRSTKLEDSAMYFCATQPGTNEKLFFGSGTQLSVL.

V gene TRBV7-9 combines with J gene TRBJ2-7, with 9 bases lining up with TRBD1. V lost 4 bases, J lost 4 bases, and 5 bases stayed unmatched. The V gene's germline CDR1 is SEHNR and CDR2 FQNEAQ (reference sequence). The CDR3 runs to 14 residues. CDR3 loop: CASSSDRGRYEQYF. The CDR3 region has the DNA TGTGCCAGCAGCTCGGACAGGGGTCGGTACGAGCAGTACTTC.

This rearrangement joins TRBV14 to TRBJ2-2; a weak D match, TRBD1 (5 bases). The CDR3 has 13 amino acids. From germline, CDR1 is SGHDN and CDR2 FVKESK. Trimming removed 1 base from V and 7 bases from J, with 7 bases in between. The CDR3 loop reads CASSQGTLGELFF. CDR3 sequence (DNA): TGTGCCAGCAGCCAAGGGACACTCGGGGAGCTGTTTTTT.

V is TRBV6-5 and J is TRBJ2-1; no clear D gene. The V end lost 4 bases, the J end lost 1 base, and 14 bases lay between the germline ends. From germline, CDR1 is MNHEY and CDR2 SVGAGI. There are 16 residues in the CDR3. For the CDR3, the DNA is TGTGCCAGCAGTTCTGACTTAGTAAGTTCCTACAATGAGCAGTTCTTC. Residues: CASSSDLVSSYNEQFF.

V is TRBV15 and J is TRBJ1-4; a possible D gene is TRBD1 (6 bases). The V and J ends lost 0 bases and 4 bases respectively, with 12 bases between them. Per the germline V gene, CDR1 is LNHNV and CDR2 is YYDKDF (reference sequence). This CDR3 spans 16 amino acids. DNA for the CDR3: TGTGCCACCAGCAGAGATCGGGGCAGGGGTAATGAAAAACTGTTTTTT. Its translation: CATSRDRGRGNEKLFF.

The chain links TRBV4-2 to TRBJ2-5; a possible D gene is TRBD2 (6 bases). Germline CDR1 is LGHNA and CDR2 is YNFKEQ. V lost 3 bases, J lost 1 base, and 12 bases lay in between. The CDR3 runs to 15 residues. CDR3 in amino acids: CASSHSSDVQETQYF. The CDR3 bases are TGTGCCAGCAGCCACTCTAGCGACGTCCAAGAGACCCAGTACTTC.

V and J are TRBV2 and TRBJ1-3; TRBD1 matches 8 bases. CDR1 is SNHLY and CDR2 is FYNNEI in the germline V gene. The CDR3 consists of 15 residues. J gave up 0 bases and V 9 bases, and 7 bases lay outside the gene matches. The CDR3 sequence: CARSGTGPSGNTIYF. The CDR3 DNA sequence: TGTGCCAGATCCGGGACAGGTCCCTCTGGAAACACCATATATTTT.

The V gene is TRBV18, the J gene TRBJ2-1; no clear D. Germline V gene lookup returns CDR1 KGHSH and CDR2 LQKENI. This CDR3 is built from 15 residues. Trimming removed 8 bases from V and 0 bases from J, with 14 bases in between. The CDR3: CASIKESLSYNEQFF. CDR3 DNA sequence: TGTGCCAGCATCAAGGAGTCACTCTCCTACAATGAGCAGTTCTTC.

This clone was counted only a few times. The rearrangement links TRBV6-5 to TRBJ1-1; no definite D call. In germline, CDR1 is MNHEY, CDR2 SVGAGI. CDR3 length: 14 amino acids. Trimming stripped 2 bases from V and 6 bases from J, with 13 bases between. The DNA for the CDR3 is TGTGCCAGCAGTTACGGTCGAGAGGTCGCTGAAGCTTTCTTT. It translates to CASSYGREVAEAFF.

The chain is built from TRBV10-1 and TRBJ2-2, with TRBD1 identical over 7 bases. This CDR3 has 14 amino acids. Germline assignment: CDR1 WNHNN and CDR2 SYGVQD (reference sequence). Germline trimming cut 6 bases from V and 4 bases from J; bases unmatched to any gene: 5. The CDR3 protein is CASSRDSTTGELFF. The CDR3 coding sequence is TGCGCCAGCAGCCGGGACAGCACCACCGGGGAGCTGTTTTTT.

V is TRBV7-2 and J is TRBJ1-4; D gene ambiguous. CDR1 is SGHTA, CDR2 FQGNSA, per germline. The CDR3 has 13 residues. V was clipped by 5 bases and J by 5 bases, with 9 bases between them. As DNA, the CDR3 is TGTGCCAGCAGCCTAACGTTGAATGAAAAACTGTTTTTT. Residues: CASSLTLNEKLFF.

The chain carries TRBV5-4 and TRBJ1-5, with D perhaps TRBD1 (6 bases). Germline CDR1 reads SGHNT; CDR2 reads YYREEE (reference sequence). V was trimmed by 0 bases and J by 11 bases, leaving 12 bases between them. CDR3 size: 13 residues. CDR3 amino acids: CASSLDSAGAQHF. DNA of the CDR3: TGTGCCAGCAGCTTGGATTCCGCAGGGGCCCAGCATTTT.

This sequence joins TRBV7-8 and TRBJ2-1; 7 bases align to TRBD2. Germline values: CDR1 SGHVS, CDR2 FQNEAQ. The CDR3 contains 14 residues. The trim removed 4 bases at V and 2 bases at J, leaving 2 bases unmatched. The CDR3 spells CASSSSGTYNEQFF. CDR3 DNA: TGTGCCAGCAGCTCCAGCGGGACCTACAATGAGCAGTTCTTC.

The chain recombines TRBV9 with TRBJ2-6; possibly TRBD1 for D (5 bases). V was cut by 4 bases and J by 4 bases, with 12 bases left in between. The CDR3 spans 15 residues. Germline V gives CDR1 SGDLS, CDR2 YYNGEE. The CDR3 protein is CASSFQGTGANVLTF. CDR3 bases: TGTGCCAGCAGCTTCCAGGGAACCGGGGCCAACGTCCTGACTTTC.

V usage is TRBV14 and J usage is TRBJ1-2; D is perhaps TRBD1 (5 bases). Deletions cut 1 base from V and 8 bases from J, with 14 bases between. The CDR3 is 14 residues long. Germline V gene sequence: CDR1 SGHDN, CDR2 FVKESK. The CDR3 DNA reads as TGTGCCAGCAGCCAAGTTGGAGGGGAGAGGGGCTACACCTTC. Translated, it gives CASSQVGGERGYTF.

This clone was detected only once. V and J are TRBV6-5 and TRBJ1-2, with a possible D match to TRBD1 (6 bases). The CDR3 is 13 residues long. V lost 1 base and J lost 7, with 10 bases in between. CDR1 and CDR2 (germline): MNHEY, SVGAGI. Here the CDR3 reads CASSYLGAVGYTF. The CDR3, as DNA: TGTGCCAGCAGTTACTTGGGGGCAGTTGGCTACACCTTC.

The chain uses TRBV2 and TRBJ1-2; 8 bases map to TRBD1. V lost 6 bases, J lost 0 bases, and 3 bases stayed unmatched. The V gene's germline CDR1 is SNHLY and CDR2 FYNNEI. The CDR3 contains 14 residues. CDR3 protein: CASSGQGPNYGYTF. CDR3 DNA sequence: TGTGCCAGCAGCGGACAGGGACCTAACTATGGCTACACCTTC.

The chain carries TRBV5-4 and TRBJ2-1, with D possibly being TRBD2 (5 bases). V lost 1 base to trimming and J lost 6 bases, with 5 bases between them. Per the germline V gene, CDR1 is SGHNT and CDR2 is YYREEE (reference sequence). The CDR3 is 12 amino acids. The CDR3 region has the DNA TGTGCCAGCAGCTTGCTAGCCAATGAGCAGTTCTTC. Residues: CASSLLANEQFF.

CDR3: CASSQSPGQGYYGYTF. In nucleotides, the CDR3 is TGTGCCAGCAGTCAGAGCCCGGGACAGGGTTACTATGGCTACACCTTC. V gene TRBV2 combines with J gene TRBJ1-2, with 9 bases that match TRBD1. The CDR3 consists of 16 residues. V trimming: 5 bases; J trimming: 3 bases; junction bases outside the gene matches: 10. Germline values: CDR1 SNHLY, CDR2 FYNNEI.

The chain links TRBV6-4 to TRBJ2-1; the match to TRBD2 covers 8 bases. This CDR3 spans 15 amino acids. With V trimmed by 2 bases and J by 4 bases, 4 bases remained unmatched. The germline gives CDR1 MRHNA, CDR2 SNTAGT. CDR3 amino acids: CASSDSGGRYNEQFF. The CDR3 DNA is TGTGCCAGCAGTGACAGCGGGGGAAGGTACAATGAGCAGTTCTTC.

The genes are TRBV19 and TRBJ1-1; weak D call: TRBD1 (5 bases). This CDR3 comprises 13 residues. Germline CDR1 reads LNHDA; CDR2 reads SQIVND (reference sequence). Trimming cost V 8 bases and J 3 bases, with 13 bases left between them. The CDR3 sequence: CASLTVEHTEAFF. CDR3 DNA: TGTGCCAGTTTGACAGTGGAGCACACTGAAGCTTTCTTT.

CDR3 DNA: TGTGCCAGCAATGACAGGTACTACGAGCAGTACTTC. Its protein product is CASNDRYYEQYF. J is TRBJ2-7 and V is TRBV21-1; the D call of TRBD1 is as the table states it, not checked on the DNA. TRBV21-1 is listed as a pseudogene. This CDR3 contains 12 residues.

V is TRBV5-1 and J is TRBJ2-5; TRBD2 aligns across 7 bases. Germline-derived CDR1 and CDR2 are SGHRS and YFSETQ. The trim removed 6 bases at V and 4 bases at J, leaving 15 bases unmatched. The CDR3 extends over 16 amino acids. The CDR3: CASTEGSGYTRETQYF. CDR3 sequence (DNA): TGCGCCAGCACCGAGGGTAGCGGGTATACGAGAGAGACCCAGTACTTC.

The chain combines TRBV27 with TRBJ1-5, with D hard to call. Looked up from germline, CDR1 is MNHEY and CDR2 is SMNVEV (reference sequence). This CDR3 spans 15 amino acids. Trimming took 3 bases from V and 0 from J, leaving 9 bases between them. The CDR3 sequence: CASSFRGYSNQPQHF. CDR3 in DNA: TGTGCCAGCAGTTTCCGGGGATATAGCAATCAGCCCCAGCATTTT.

With respect to this clone: One end of the junction does not line up with germline, which may come from a read error. The gene calls are TRBV14 and TRBJ2-7, with D possibly matching TRBD2 (7 bases). Germline V gene lookup returns CDR1 SGHDN and CDR2 FVKESK. The CDR3 spans 11 residues. CDR3 bases: TGTGCCAGCAGTCAAGGGGGGGGACAGTACTTC. Translated: CASSQGGGQYF.

CDR3 amino acids: CASRTPTGYSNQPQHF. For the CDR3, the DNA is TGTGCCAGCAGAACCCCTACAGGGTATAGCAATCAGCCCCAGCATTTT. The chain has TRBV7-3 and TRBJ1-5, with D perhaps matching TRBD1 (6 bases). The CDR3 spans 16 residues. In germline, CDR1 is SGHTA, CDR2 FQGTGA. V lost 6 bases and J 0 bases, leaving 15 bases between the germline ends.

The chain has TRBV6-5 and TRBJ2-5, with 7 bases identical to TRBD1. The CDR3 has 13 residues. Germline V CDR1 and CDR2: MNHEY, SVGAGI. V shed 5 bases and J 2 bases; nucleotides not matched to a gene: 2. CDR3 sequence reads: CASSLQGQETQYF. DNA for the CDR3: TGTGCCAGCAGTCTACAGGGGCAAGAGACCCAGTACTTC.

The V call is TRBV11-2, the J call TRBJ2-7; D unclear. CDR3 length: 11 amino acids. V was pared by 5 bases and J by 2 bases, with 4 bases between. Germline CDR1 is SGHAT and CDR2 is FQNNGV. This chain's CDR3 is CASSTAYEQYF. CDR3 nucleotide sequence: TGTGCCAGCAGCACAGCCTACGAGCAGTACTTC.

The rearrangement links TRBV29-1 to TRBJ2-1, with 9 positions matching TRBD1. The CDR3 covers 13 residues. J was trimmed by 7 bases and V by 7 bases; bases with no gene match: 8. The germline gives CDR1 SQVTM, CDR2 ANQGSEA. CDR3 in amino acids: CSGGGTGLNEQFF. The CDR3 DNA sequence: TGCAGCGGAGGGGGGACAGGGCTGAATGAGCAGTTCTTC.

J is TRBJ2-1 and V is TRBV5-1, with 11 positions matching TRBD2. J lost 4 bases, V lost 4 bases, and 4 bases had no gene match. CDR1 is SGHRS and CDR2 is YFSETQ in the germline V gene. This CDR3 is built from 15 residues. The CDR3 loop reads CASSAGTSGYNEQFF. The CDR3 nucleotides read TGCGCCAGCAGCGCAGGGACTAGCGGATACAATGAGCAGTTCTTC.